The rows below give T cell receptor beta chains drawn from one sample of a study of blood T cell repertoires in COVID-19. Profiling relied on immunoSEQ multiplex PCR, and the TCRdb table lists in-frame clones only, not all of them. The sample shows under 130,000 clones, roughly 89% of them seen only once. Material: peripheral blood. These receptors were obtained from a woman over 75 in a cohort sampled during active COVID-19. Both conserved end residues are trimmed from each CDR3.

V gene: TRBV27
J gene: TRBJ1-1
CDR3 protein: ASSWTGGVEAF

V gene: TRBV3-1/TRBV3-2
J gene: TRBJ1-2
CDR3 protein: ASSSRDRGPEGYGYT

V gene: TRBV27
J gene: TRBJ1-1
CDR3 protein: ASSSQWDRARNTEAF

V gene: TRBV15
J gene: TRBJ1-1
CDR3 protein: ATSRPYRVEAF

V gene: TRBV5-1
J gene: TRBJ2-1
CDR3 protein: ASSPGGQGHEQF

V gene: TRBV19
J gene: TRBJ2-1
CDR3 protein: ASSSGRDNEQF

V gene: TRBV24-1
J gene: TRBJ2-6
CDR3 protein: ATSDRGKESSGANVLT

V gene: TRBV19
J gene: TRBJ1-6
CDR3 protein: ASSRSGGQGAYNSPLH

V gene: TRBV18
J gene: TRBJ2-3
CDR3 protein: ASSPRLLDTTSTDTQY

V gene: TRBV24-1
J gene: TRBJ2-7
CDR3 protein: ATSEGTGGNEQY

V gene: TRBV5-1
J gene: TRBJ1-2
CDR3 protein: ASSFDRDRGYGYT